The following is a T cell receptor (beta chain) sequence with its context. The clone's antigen remains unknown. Base qualities are missing; no much larger clone stands one base away. The data stem from a study of PD-L1 blockade in urothelial cancer listed by TCRdb under 2017. For the study in its entirety: Every patient began therapy in 2014 and was given atezolizumab 1,200 mg intravenously every 3 weeks. About 85% of the 29 patients were identified as males with urothelial cancer of bladder origin, and a prior smoking history was reported by 18 of 29 patients. Patients had an ECOG performance status of 0 or 1 and had received between 0 and 3 prior chemotherapy regimens. Blood samples were analyzed at 3 weeks after treatment start (second dose) and at 6 weeks after treatment start. Blood samples gave a median of around 140,000 T cells and approximately 80,000 unique TCRs, with a median clonality of approximately 0.078. An exploratory multi-omic analysis was conducted of the somatic, immune and clinical correlates of response to PD-L1 blockade with atezolizumab in urothelial cancer. Pretreatment tumor samples, along with matched peripheral blood collected serially before and after atezolizumab treatment, underwent TCR sequencing. Durable clinical benefit meant progression-free survival longer than 6 months, and TCR features were also tested against progression-free and overall survival. Whole exome sequencing and RNA sequencing of pretreatment tumors were performed alongside TCR sequencing in the same patients. Durable clinical benefit was achieved by nine patients and was not achieved by 20 patients. Pretreatment blood TCR-seq was available for 30 or so patients, at least one posttreatment blood collection was obtained for about 25 patients, and tumor TCR-seq was available for about 25 patients. Summary of the overall study and its limitations: Patients with durable benefit showed greater expansion of tumor-associated TCR clones in peripheral blood 3 weeks after starting treatment (n of about 20, p = 0.022). Improved progression-free and overall survival was found to be associated with pretreatment peripheral blood TCR clonality below the median. Because the sample size was small (n of about 31) and many of the analyses were exploratory, the results are meant to be hypothesis-generating.

V is cut by 1 base and J by 14 bases, and the space between the germline ends is 12 bases. CDR1 and CDR2 (MRHNA, SNTAGT) derive from the germline V gene. Including the terminal cysteine and phenylalanine, the CDR3 comprises 13 residues. Only CDR3 DNA remains: 39 bases, in frame from the first base. What the time point label conveys for this sample: peripheral blood 6 weeks after treatment start. The cohort comprised 25 to 30 patients with locally advanced or metastatic urothelial carcinoma treated at Memorial Sloan Kettering on a trial protocol. Peripheral blood mononuclear cells were collected pretreatment and during treatment, with between 1 and 8 total time points obtained per patient. The Qiagen DNeasy Blood extraction kit was used to purify genomic DNA from total PBMCs and tumor samples. PBMCs were collected pretreatment and during treatment, and were isolated and stored as previously described.

Synthetic TCR analog templates were spiked into each PCR so that absolute template abundance could be estimated from read counts. TCRbeta CDR3 regions were amplified from genomic DNA with bias-controlled V and J gene primers using the immunoSEQ assay. Rearranged TCRbeta segments were sequenced at approximately 20X coverage. The authors' analysis ran thus. Clustering was used to correct sequencing errors, and CDR3s were annotated against IMGT to assign V, D and J genes. Downstream analyses used only productive TCRbeta rearrangements, leaving out any out-of-frame or stop-codon sequences. To compute clonality, Shannon entropy was normalized by the log of the number of unique productive sequences and then subtracted from one. Fisher's exact test with Benjamini-Hochberg correction, at a threshold of adjusted p below 0.01, was used to find clones that differed between time points or between blood and tumor. TCRdb stores this immuneACCESS table with in-frame sequences only. Part of the clones is absent; in the studies checked, under half of the shortfall reflects unresolved V genes, and no reason is known for the rest. The V and J calls and the clone size are those of that table, but D and trimming were determined from the DNA. The sample table holds 45,000 to 60,000 clones, of which 88% were seen once. The leading ten clones occupy 2% to 3% of the sample.

This chain joins TRBV6-4 to TRBJ1-6; too little of a D gene remains to name it. This TCR was recovered from a man in his fifties or sixties with urothelial cancer. The sample here was PBMCs, taken around atezolizumab (anti-PD-L1) treatment. The CDR3 sequence is CASSDLFSVSLHF. In nucleotides, the sequence is TGTGCCAGCAGTGACTTGTTTTCGGTCTCCCTCCACTTT.